The 25 T cell receptor beta chains in this list originate from one sample, sequenced in a study of blood T cell repertoires in COVID-19. Generated by immunoSEQ multiplex PCR, the TCRdb table keeps only in-frame clones and is missing some. The data hold some 180,000 clones, with roughly nine tenths observed a single time. What was sequenced was peripheral blood. The origin of the receptors is a man between 35 and 55 years old with acute or convalescent COVID-19.

The chain links TRBV11-2 to TRBJ1-2, with 8 bases lining up with TRBD1. The ends lost 1 base at V and 8 bases at J; junction bases unmatched: 9. Germline CDR1 is SGHAT and CDR2 is FQNNGV. CDR3 length: 15 residues. The CDR3 loop reads CASSLVGGQAWGYTF. CDR3 DNA sequence: TGTGCCAGCAGCTTAGTAGGGGGACAGGCCTGGGGCTACACCTTC. Full variable domain (rest looked up from reference TRBV11-2 and TRBJ1-2): EAGVAQSPRYKIIEKRQSVAFWCNPISGHATLYWYQQILGQGPKLLIQFQNNGVVDDSQLPKDRFSAERLKGVDSTLKIQPAKLEDSAVYLCASSLVGGQAWGYTFGSGTRLTVV.

The chain has TRBV20-1 and TRBJ1-5; TRBD1 might be the D (6 bases). The CDR3 loop spans 14 amino acids. With 3 bases removed from V and 0 bases from J, the gap between germline ends came to 9 bases. Germline-derived CDR1 and CDR2 are DFQATT and SNEGSKA (reference sequence). The CDR3 coding sequence is TGCAGTGCTAGTGGGGGCTCTAGCAATCAGCCCCAGCATTTT. It is translated as CSASGGSSNQPQHF.

V usage is TRBV5-1 and J usage is TRBJ2-3; 7 bases line up with TRBD1. CDR1 and CDR2 (germline): SGHRS, YFSETQ. The V gene end was trimmed by 3 bases and the J gene end by 1 base; junction bases not matched to a gene: 5. CDR3 length: 15 amino acids. The CDR3 spells CASSYDRVGTDTQYF. The CDR3, as DNA: TGCGCCAGCAGCTATGACAGGGTAGGCACAGATACGCAGTATTTT.

The V gene is TRBV5-4, the J gene TRBJ1-1, with no clear D. V gave up 1 base and J gave up 1 base, with 14 bases separating them. This CDR3 is built from 16 residues. CDR1 is SGHNT and CDR2 is YYREEE in the germline V gene (reference sequence). The CDR3 DNA sequence: TGTGCCAGCAGCTTGCACGGGGTGTACTCGAACACTGAAGCTTTCTTT. Its protein product is CASSLHGVYSNTEAFF.

The gene calls are TRBV30 and TRBJ2-2; no clear D. In germline, CDR1 is GTSNPN, CDR2 SVGIG (reference sequence). Trimming took 3 bases from V and 0 from J, leaving 8 bases between them. The CDR3 contains 14 residues. The CDR3 nucleotides read TGTGCCTGGAGCGTGACATCGAACACCGGGGAGCTGTTTTTT. Protein: CAWSVTSNTGELFF.

V usage is TRBV27 and J usage is TRBJ2-7; possible D gene TRBD1, 6 bases. Germline V gene lookup returns CDR1 MNHEY and CDR2 SMNVEV (reference sequence). The CDR3 totals 14 residues. Trimming took off 3 bases at V and 1 base at J, with 10 bases between the two ends. CDR3 coding DNA: TGTGCCAGCAGTTTTCGGCAGGGGTCCTACGAGCAGTACTTC. As protein: CASSFRQGSYEQYF.

The chain recombines TRBV6-5 with TRBJ2-5; 9 bases are a match to TRBD2. Germline V CDR1 and CDR2: MNHEY, SVGAGI. V lost 4 bases, J lost 2 bases, and 8 bases stayed unmatched. This CDR3 contains 16 residues. CDR3 nucleotides: TGTGCCAGCAGTTCTTCATTAGCGGGGGCTCAAGAGACCCAGTACTTC. Translation: CASSSSLAGAQETQYF.

The V and J genes are TRBV12-5 and TRBJ2-3, with D perhaps TRBD1 (6 bases). The CDR3 consists of 14 residues. V was trimmed by 7 bases and J by 2 bases, leaving 13 bases between them. Germline V gene data show CDR1 as LGHNT and CDR2 as FRNRAP. This CDR3 reads CASEKGEITDTQYF. In nucleotides, the CDR3 is TGTGCTAGTGAAAAGGGGGAGATCACAGATACGCAGTATTTT.

V and J are TRBV27 and TRBJ1-1; 8 positions match TRBD1. J lost 1 base, V lost 10 bases, and 20 bases had no gene match. The CDR3 spans 18 residues. Germline CDR1 is MNHEY and CDR2 is SMNVEV (reference sequence). The CDR3 reads CATDGRDRNQDWNTEAFF. The CDR3 DNA reads as TGTGCCACCGATGGCCGGGACAGGAACCAGGATTGGAACACTGAAGCTTTCTTT.

The V and J genes are TRBV7-6 and TRBJ1-1; D is unclear. The germline V gene encodes CDR1 SGHVS and CDR2 FNYEAQ. The CDR3 loop spans 13 amino acids. The V end lost 4 bases, the J end lost 8 bases, and 14 bases lay between the germline ends. CDR3 in DNA: TGTGCCAGCAGCTCCCTATCGTCCTGGGAAGCTTTCTTT. Translation gives CASSSLSSWEAFF.

For the CDR3, the DNA is TGTGCCAGCAGTTTAGTCGGCGGGGGGGTCCCCGGGGAGCTGTTTTTT. Amino acids: CASSLVGGGVPGELFF. This chain uses TRBV28 with TRBJ2-2; TRBD2 matches at 9 bases. The length of the CDR3 is 16 residues. Germline V lookup: CDR1 MDHEN, CDR2 SYDVKM. V was clipped by 2 bases and J by 6 bases; unmatched bases: 7.

The rearrangement joins TRBV5-1 to TRBJ2-1, with TRBD2 as a possible D gene (5 bases). Deletions cut 4 bases from V and 2 bases from J, with 16 bases between. CDR1 is SGHRS and CDR2 is YFSETQ in the germline V gene. This CDR3 comprises 16 residues. CDR3 residues: CASSSTPGVTYNEQFF. CDR3 DNA: TGCGCCAGCAGCAGCACCCCCGGGGTAACCTACAATGAGCAGTTCTTC.

This sequence joins TRBV30 and TRBJ1-6, with a weak D call TRBD1 (6 bases). CDR1 and CDR2 (germline): GTSNPN, SVGIG (reference sequence). V was shortened by 1 base and J by 4 bases, with 11 bases between the two germline ends. This CDR3 region has 15 residues. CDR3 region: CAWSAGTPYNSPLHF. The CDR3 DNA follows: TGTGCCTGGAGTGCCGGGACACCGTATAATTCACCCCTCCACTTT.

The chain couples TRBV28 to TRBJ2-2, with TRBD1 matching over 7 bases. After removal of 4 bases from V and 6 bases from J, the junction contained 8 bases not matched to a gene. This CDR3 has 15 residues. The germline V gene has CDR1 MDHEN and CDR2 SYDVKM. The CDR3 protein is CASSSDRVGAGELFF. DNA of the CDR3: TGTGCCAGCAGTTCCGACAGGGTCGGGGCCGGGGAGCTGTTTTTT.

This clone has only one observation. The chain joins TRBV5-6 to TRBJ1-1, with D unresolved. V was trimmed by 4 bases and J by 1 base, leaving 5 bases between them. The CDR3 loop spans 12 amino acids. CDR1 is SGHDT and CDR2 is YYEEEE in the germline V gene. For the CDR3, the DNA is TGTGCCAGCAGCCCGAGGAACACTGAAGCTTTCTTT. As protein: CASSPRNTEAFF. The full variable domain, its missing parts supplied by reference TRBV5-6 and TRBJ1-1, is DAGVTQSPTHLIKTRGQQVTLRCSPKSGHDTVSWYQQALGQGPQFIFQYYEEEERQRGNFPDRFSGHQFPNYSSELNVNALLLGDSALYLCASSPRNTEAFFGQGTRLTVV.

This clone was recorded once. The V gene is TRBV7-4, the J gene TRBJ2-1, with D unclear. This CDR3 spans 16 amino acids. Germline assignment: CDR1 SGHVT and CDR2 SQSDAQ. Trimming cost V 2 bases and J 0 bases, with 11 bases left between them. CDR3 sequence (DNA): TGTGCCAGCAGCTTATCCCCTAATAGCTCCTACAATGAGCAGTTCTTC. Protein: CASSLSPNSSYNEQFF. The entire variable domain, with the rest obtained from reference TRBV7-4 and TRBJ2-1, is as follows: GAGVSQSPRYKVAKRGRDVALRCDSISGHVTLYWYRQTLGQGSEVLTYSQSDAQRDKSGRPSGRFSAERPERSVSTLKIQRTEQGDSAVYLCASSLSPNSSYNEQFFGPGTRLTVL.

This CDR3 is CASSAQAGGGTYNEQFF. The CDR3 DNA reads TGTGCCAGCAGCGCCCAGGCGGGGGGGGGAACCTACAATGAGCAGTTCTTC. The chain recombines TRBV7-2 with TRBJ2-1, with 9 bases aligning to TRBD2. Losses at the gene ends were 5 bases for V and 2 bases for J; bases not matched to a gene: 10. Germline V CDR1 and CDR2: SGHTA, FQGNSA. This CDR3 has 17 residues.

The genes are TRBV12-3 or TRBV12-4 and TRBJ1-2; 8 bases fit TRBD1. J gave up 5 bases and V 3 bases, and 2 bases lay outside the gene matches. The CDR3 is made up of 13 amino acids. CDR3 sequence reads: CASSFTGGYGYTF. The CDR3 DNA follows: TGTGCCAGCAGTTTCACAGGGGGGTATGGCTACACCTTC.

On this clone: Other DNA sequences in this specimen translate into the identical CDR3. The chain employs TRBV12-5 and TRBJ2-7; a weak D match, TRBD1 (6 bases). V lost 5 bases, J lost 3 bases, and 14 bases lay in between. Germline V gives CDR1 LGHNT, CDR2 FRNRAP. CDR3 size: 14 residues. CDR3 region: CASGPSWGRYEQYF. The CDR3 DNA reads TGTGCTAGTGGTCCCTCATGGGGGCGCTACGAGCAGTACTTC.

The J gene is TRBJ2-3, the V gene TRBV2; possible D gene TRBD2, 5 bases. CDR3 length: 14 amino acids. Per germline, CDR1 SNHLY and CDR2 FYNNEI. Trimming stripped 7 bases from V and 1 base from J, with 12 bases between. The CDR3 spells CASTGVGGTDTQYF. The CDR3 region has the DNA TGTGCCAGCACCGGGGTGGGTGGCACAGATACGCAGTATTTT.

This chain links TRBV11-2 with TRBJ2-7, with a tentative D call TRBD2 (5 bases). Trimming shortened V by 5 bases and J by 1 base, and 18 bases separated the two germline ends. The CDR3 covers 16 residues. Germline V gene sequence: CDR1 SGHAT, CDR2 FQNNGV. This chain's CDR3 is CASSGLWSGKSYEQYF. The CDR3 DNA reads as TGTGCCAGCAGCGGCCTCTGGTCGGGAAAATCCTACGAGCAGTACTTC.

A remark on this clone: An end of the junction differs from the germline gene, which may be a read error. The J gene is TRBJ2-7, the V gene TRBV2, with 8 bases fitting TRBD1. This CDR3 spans 14 amino acids. Germline V CDR1 and CDR2: SNHLY, FYNNEI. CDR3 in amino acids: CASREDRGLSEQYF. CDR3 DNA sequence: TGTGCCAGCAGGGAAGACAGGGGTTTAAGCGAGCAGTACTTC. Complete variable domain (other parts from reference TRBV2 and TRBJ2-7): EPEVTQTPSHQVTQMGQEVILRCVPISNHLYFYWYRQILGQKVEFLVSFYNNEISEKSEIFDDQFSVERPDGSNFTLKIRSTKLEDSAMYFCASREDRGLSEQYFGPGTRLTVT.

This sequence joins TRBV10-3 and TRBJ2-1, with TRBD1 identical over 7 bases. The CDR3 has 14 amino acids. The ends lost 6 bases at V and 4 bases at J; junction bases unmatched: 6. Germline values: CDR1 ENHRY, CDR2 SYGVKD. The CDR3 loop is CAIRPGQIYNEQFF. The CDR3 bases are TGTGCCATCAGGCCGGGACAGATATACAATGAGCAGTTCTTC.

V gene TRBV9 combines with J gene TRBJ1-2; no definite D call. Germline V gives CDR1 SGDLS, CDR2 YYNGEE. Trimming left V 0 bases short and J 0 bases short, with 6 bases between. CDR3 length: 14 residues. CDR3 loop: CASSVGRANYGYTF. The CDR3 DNA reads TGTGCCAGCAGCGTAGGGAGGGCTAACTATGGCTACACCTTC.

J is TRBJ2-6 and V is TRBV18; 11 bases match TRBD1. The J segment lost 4 bases and the V segment lost 5 bases, leaving 13 bases of the junction unmatched. Germline CDR1 reads KGHSH; CDR2 reads LQKENI. The CDR3 covers 19 residues. The CDR3 nucleotides are TGTGCCAGCTCATCAACCCACGGACAGGGGGCGCAAGGGGCCAACGTCCTGACTTTC. Amino acid sequence: CASSSTHGQGAQGANVLTF. The full variable domain, rest sourced from reference TRBV18 and TRBJ2-6, is NAGVMQNPRHLVRRRGQEARLRCSPMKGHSHVYWYRQLPEEGLKFMVYLQKENIIDESGMPKERFSAEFPKEGPSILRIQQVVRGDSAAYFCASSSTHGQGAQGANVLTFGAGSRLTVL.